Listed here are 8 T cell receptor beta chains from one sample, sequenced in a study of PD-L1 blockade in urothelial cancer. The method was immunoSEQ multiplex PCR; TCRdb's version includes in-frame clones alone and lacks a portion of them. The table records approximately 100,000 clones, roughly nine tenths of them present only once. The sample's time point: pretreatment peripheral blood. Sample: PBMCs, taken around atezolizumab (anti-PD-L1) treatment. These receptors were obtained from an elderly woman with urothelial cancer.

This clone has just a few counts. The chain recombines TRBV7-2 with TRBJ1-5, with D possibly matching TRBD1 (6 bases). V was pared by 3 bases and J by 7 bases, with 13 bases between. The CDR3 extends over 14 amino acids. Germline V gene data show CDR1 as SGHTA and CDR2 as FQGNSA. The CDR3 DNA is TGTGCCAGCAGCTTCTCGGGACAAATACAGCCCCAGCATTTT. The encoded protein is CASSFSGQIQPQHF. The entire variable domain, with the rest obtained from reference TRBV7-2 and TRBJ1-5, is as follows: GAGVSQSPSNKVTEKGKDVELRCDPISGHTALYWYRQSLGQGLEFLIYFQGNSAPDKSGLPSDRFSAERTGGSVSTLTIQRTQQEDSAVYLCASSFSGQIQPQHFGDGTRLSIL.

The chain joins TRBV27 to TRBJ2-1; possibly TRBD2 for D (6 bases). The germline CDR1 and CDR2 sequences are MNHEY and SMNVEV (reference sequence). V was clipped by 2 bases and J by 4 bases, with 12 bases between them. The CDR3 is made up of 15 amino acids. The CDR3 DNA reads as TGTGCCAGCAGTTTAGGGGCTAGCGTTTACAATGAGCAGTTCTTC. Translated: CASSLGASVYNEQFF.

This chain connects TRBV5-1 to TRBJ2-3, with D possibly matching TRBD1 (6 bases). The CDR3 extends over 14 amino acids. Germline V CDR1 and CDR2: SGHRS, YFSETQ. The ends were cut back, 3 bases at V and 0 bases at J, with 8 bases in the middle. CDR3 DNA: TGCGCCAGCAGCTGGACAGTTAGCACAGATACGCAGTATTTT. Its protein is CASSWTVSTDTQYF.

In this sample, this clone turned up once. The V gene is TRBV27, the J gene TRBJ2-1; 12 nucleotides line up with TRBD2. The junction had 12 bases not matched to a gene; V was cut back by 4 bases and J by 2 bases. CDR1 is MNHEY and CDR2 is SMNVEV in the germline V gene (reference sequence). The CDR3 is made up of 19 amino acids. This CDR3 is CASSSILTSGSGTYNEQFF. CDR3 sequence (DNA): TGTGCCAGCAGTTCCATCCTGACTAGCGGGAGTGGGACCTACAATGAGCAGTTCTTC.

The V gene is TRBV7-9, the J gene TRBJ2-5; TRBD2 matches 8 bases. Germline V CDR1 and CDR2: SEHNR, FQNEAQ (reference sequence). V lost 4 bases, J lost 2 bases, and 3 bases stayed unmatched. There are 14 residues in the CDR3. DNA of the CDR3: TGTGCCAGCAGCTCCGCGGGGGGTCAAGAGACCCAGTACTTC. Encoded protein: CASSSAGGQETQYF.

The chain uses TRBV2 and TRBJ2-7; D may be TRBD2 (5 bases). V lost 7 bases, J lost 1 base, and 17 bases lay in between. Germline CDR1 is SNHLY and CDR2 is FYNNEI. The CDR3 runs 15 residues. The DNA for the CDR3 is TGTGCCAGCAATACACATAGCGTCGGATCCTACGAGCAGTACTTC. This codes for CASNTHSVGSYEQYF.

This chain links TRBV6-1 with TRBJ1-5; D may be TRBD1 (5 bases). The CDR3 runs to 15 residues. Germline-derived CDR1 and CDR2 are MNHNS and SASEGT. Trimming removed 2 bases from V and 0 bases from J, with 8 bases in between. CDR3 sequence (DNA): TGTGCCAGCAGTGAACAGGGAACTAGCAATCAGCCCCAGCATTTT. It is translated as CASSEQGTSNQPQHF.

This sequence joins TRBV28 and TRBJ2-3; maybe TRBD1 (6 bases). Germline loops: CDR1 MDHEN, CDR2 SYDVKM. The CDR3 is made up of 14 amino acids. V was trimmed by 6 bases and J by 0 bases, leaving 10 bases between them. CDR3 residues: CASRTTGSTDTQYF. CDR3 bases: TGTGCCAGCAGGACGACAGGCAGCACAGATACGCAGTATTTT.